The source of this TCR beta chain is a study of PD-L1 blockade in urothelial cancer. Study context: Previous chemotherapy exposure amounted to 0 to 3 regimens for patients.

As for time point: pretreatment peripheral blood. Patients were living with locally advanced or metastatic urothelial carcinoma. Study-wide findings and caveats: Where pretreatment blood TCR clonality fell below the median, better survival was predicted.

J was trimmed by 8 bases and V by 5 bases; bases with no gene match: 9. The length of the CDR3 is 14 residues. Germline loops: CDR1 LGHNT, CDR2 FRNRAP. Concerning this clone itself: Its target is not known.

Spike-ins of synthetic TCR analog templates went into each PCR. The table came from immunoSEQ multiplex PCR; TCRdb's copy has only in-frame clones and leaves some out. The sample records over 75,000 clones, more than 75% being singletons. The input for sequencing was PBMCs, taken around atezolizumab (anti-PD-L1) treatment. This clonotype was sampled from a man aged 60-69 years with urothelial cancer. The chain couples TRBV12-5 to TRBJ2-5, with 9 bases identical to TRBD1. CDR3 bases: TGTGCTAGTGGTACCGGACAGGGGAAGAGAACCCAGTACTTC. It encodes CASGTGQGKRTQYF.